This T cell receptor beta chain was captured in a study of T cell responses to AZD1222 COVID-19 vaccine. Sequencing used immunoSEQ multiplex PCR; TCRdb keeps in-frame clones, though not all of them. The table includes about 160,000 clones, roughly 94% detected once. Germline values: CDR1 MNHEY, CDR2 SVGAGI. The junction had 9 bases not matched to a gene; V was cut back by 4 bases and J by 2 bases. This CDR3 spans 16 amino acids. A single count supports this clone. This chain joins TRBV6-5 and TRBJ1-1; 8 positions match TRBD1. The input for sequencing was peripheral blood, taken 28 days after the second AZD1222 dose. The receptor was isolated from an adult who received the AZD1222 COVID-19 vaccine. The CDR3 sequence: CASSSRDRSSNTEAFF. The DNA for the CDR3 is TGTGCCAGCAGTTCCCGGGACAGGTCTTCTAACACTGAAGCTTTCTTT.